The clone carrying this T cell receptor (beta chain) has just a few counts. The CDR3 runs 12 residues. Germline CDR1 and CDR2: MNHEY and SVGEGT. The V gene lost 6 bases and the J gene lost 4 bases, with 10 bases spanning the gap. Regarding time point: blood at routine non-recurrence follow-up after resection. Whole RNA obtained from tumor, nontumor lung or frozen PBMC underwent sequencing without sorting. These data are taken from a study of spatial heterogeneity in lung cancer. Study information: Samples were donated by 72 untreated early-stage non-small cell lung cancer patients. After resection, follow-up PBMC samples were sequenced when available, at a median of roughly 24 months later. Each distinct TCR and UMI combination averaged more than ten appearances in raw reads.

TCR cDNA molecules were tagged individually, and each one carried a unique molecular identifier. TCRdb ran MiXCR on the 5' RACE reads and lists one entry per CDR3 protein. Among fewer than 55,000 distinct CDR3 sequences, about 7.4% were seen once, and the ten largest hold roughly 37%. The material was PBMCs, obtained at follow-up. J is TRBJ2-7 and V is TRBV6-2 or TRBV6-3; D not resolved. The TCR was taken from a female donor with early-stage non-small cell lung cancer. The DNA for the CDR3 is TGTGCCAGCAGGCGCTCGGCATACGAGCAGTACTTC. This gives the protein CASRRSAYEQYF.